Sequencing of this T cell receptor (beta chain) was carried out in a study of T cells in women clearing cervical HPV infection. At the level of the study: Blood came at first lesion visit for cases, post-clearance for controls.

This clone is called medium-sized based on its frequency. The read ends 3 residues early relative to the CDR3; the germline J gene fills the gap. Sequencing used immunoSEQ multiplex PCR; TCRdb keeps in-frame clones, though not all of them. This specimen shows tens of thousands of clones; the ten leading clones hold 6.5% to 8%. The V segment lost 3 bases and the J segment 3 bases; nucleotides outside the gene matches: 12. Germline-derived CDR1 and CDR2 are GTSNPN and SVGIG (reference sequence). The CDR3 extends over 17 amino acids. This chain joins TRBV30 and TRBJ2-1, with 9 bases that match TRBD1. The sequencing input was blood buffy coat. This receptor was taken from a woman aged 18 to 69 with a cervical HPV16 infection that either progressed to CIN3+ or cleared (not recorded which). The part of the CDR3 DNA that was read is TGTGCCTGGAGGGTGATCCGACAGGGGGGACTCTACAATGAG. Protein product: CAWRVIRQGGLYNE. In full, the CDR3 is CAWRVIRQGGLYNEQFF.